This T cell receptor beta chain appears in the sequencing data of a study of OX40 agonist ivuxolimab in advanced cancers. Regarding the study in general: Ivuxolimab was an agonistic, fully human IgG2 monoclonal antibody directed against OX40 (CD134), a costimulatory receptor. Intravenous ivuxolimab was administered to patients every 2 weeks at six dose levels: 0.01, 0.1, 0.3, 1.5, 3 and 10 mg/kg. Of the roughly 52 dose-escalation patients, hepatocellular carcinoma was present in 19, melanoma in around 15, renal cell carcinoma in 9 and head and neck cancer in 9. A male proportion of 82.7% and a mean age of 60 years, ranging from about 23 to 79, were recorded for the dose-escalation cohort. Patients were allowed to have had prior anti-PD-1, anti-PD-L1 or anti-CTLA-4 therapy, and less than 45% of the dose-escalation patients had previously received checkpoint inhibitors. Three dose-escalation patients achieved partial responses, one with hepatocellular carcinoma and two with cutaneous melanoma. The point of sequencing TCRbeta in the periphery was to test whether ivuxolimab changed TCR sequence diversity and drove clonal T-cell expansion. The paper describes the monotherapy dose-escalation part (N = 52 patients) of the phase I trial of ivuxolimab. General conclusions and limits of the study: Antigen specificity was not determined for the clonally expanded peripheral T cells. Low levels of normalized T-cell clonal expansion were also seen in some nonresponding patients. After ivuxolimab, CD8+ T cells had more expanded clones than CD4+ T cells on average. Partial responders in the 0.1-3.0 mg/kg groups had among the lowest normalized peripheral clonal expansion, especially among CD8+ T cells. At doses from 0.1 to 3.0 mg/kg, clonal expansion was seen in both CD4+ and CD8+ blood T cells between baseline and week 6.

Comment on this clone: Its antigen target is currently unknown. No quality values exist for individual bases; no much larger clone is one base distant.

The trial excluded patients who had a history of autoimmune disease or who were on systemic immunosuppression. Peripheral blood for TCR sequencing was collected from all dose cohorts at baseline, on cycle 4 day 1, and on cycle 7 day 1. Samples came from an open-label, multicenter, first-in-human phase I dose-escalation trial of ivuxolimab. Adults with locally advanced or metastatic melanoma, renal cell carcinoma, hepatocellular carcinoma or head and neck squamous cell carcinoma were enrolled in the trial. Before TCR sequencing, CD4+ T cells and CD8+ T cells were sorted from peripheral blood as separate populations. From the germline V gene, CDR1 is MNHNS and CDR2 is SASEGT. The germline V end is reduced by 4 bases and the J end by 3 bases; junction bases left unmatched: 10. The cysteine opens and the phenylalanine closes a CDR3 of 16 amino acids. Only the CDR3 DNA is retained, 48 bases long and in frame from the first base.

Genomic DNA was isolated from the sorted cells so that the TCRbeta CDR3 region could be sequenced. The immunoSEQ Assay was used for sequencing of TCRbeta CDR3 regions. The table comes from immuneACCESS by way of TCRdb, which keeps in-frame sequences with V and J called. Part of the clones is missing from these tables; in studies checked, under half for an unresolved V gene and the rest for unknown reasons. The sample table shows 45,000 or so clones, and roughly 82% are seen once. The ten top clones hold less than 2.5% of the sample. This receptor chain uses TRBV6-1 and TRBJ2-5, with 8 bases aligning to TRBD1. The sample consisted of CD4+ or CD8+ T cells sorted from blood, taken in a trial of the OX40 agonist ivuxolimab. The clonotype originates from an adult with an advanced solid tumor such as melanoma, head and neck, liver or kidney cancer. The CDR3 loop reads CASSGPEKTGEETQYF. In nucleotide form, the sequence is TGTGCCAGCAGTGGGCCCGAAAAGACAGGGGAAGAGACCCAGTACTTC.